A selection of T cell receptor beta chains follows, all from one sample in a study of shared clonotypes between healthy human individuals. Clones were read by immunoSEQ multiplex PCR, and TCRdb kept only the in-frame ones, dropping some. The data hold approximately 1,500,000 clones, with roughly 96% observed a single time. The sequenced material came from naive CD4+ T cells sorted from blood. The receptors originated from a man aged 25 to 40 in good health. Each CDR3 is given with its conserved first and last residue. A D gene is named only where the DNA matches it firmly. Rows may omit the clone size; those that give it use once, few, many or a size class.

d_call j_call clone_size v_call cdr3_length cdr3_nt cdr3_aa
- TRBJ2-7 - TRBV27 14 TGTGCCAGCAGTTTATGGGGCAGGGCCTACGAGCAGTACTTC CASSLWGRAYEQYF
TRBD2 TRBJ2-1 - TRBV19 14 TGTGCCAGCCGACTAGCGGGAGGGCCACATGAGCAGTTCTTC CASRLAGGPHEQFF
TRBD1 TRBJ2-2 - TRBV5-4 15 TGTGCCAGCAGTCAGAACAGGGGAAGGCCCGGGGAGCTGTTTTTT CASSQNRGRPGELFF
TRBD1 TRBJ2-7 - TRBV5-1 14 TGCGCCAGCAGCGCACAGACAGGGGCGGTCGAGCAGTACTTC CASSAQTGAVEQYF
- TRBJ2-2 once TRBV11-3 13 TGTGCCAGCAGCTTGGTCCCGACCGGGGAGCTGTTTTTT CASSLVPTGELFF
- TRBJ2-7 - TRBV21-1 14 TGTGCCAGCAGCAAAAAGAAGAGCTCCTACGAGCAGTACTTC CASSKKKSSYEQYF
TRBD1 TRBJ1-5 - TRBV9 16 TGTGCCAGCAGCGTAGGTCCAGGGGGTAGCAATCAGCCCCAGCATTTT CASSVGPGGSNQPQHF
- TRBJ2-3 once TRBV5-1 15 TGCGCCAGCAGCTTATCCAGGGCCCACACAGATACGCAGTATTTT CASSLSRAHTDTQYF
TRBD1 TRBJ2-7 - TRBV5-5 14 TGTGCCAGCAGCTTACAGGGGCTAAATTACGAGCAGTACTTC CASSLQGLNYEQYF
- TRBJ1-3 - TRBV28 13 TGTGCCAGCACGCGGAGCTCTGGAAACACCATATATTTT CASTRSSGNTIYF
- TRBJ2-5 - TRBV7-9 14 TGTGCTGCTGAAAGGATAGTCATCGGGGAGACCCAGTACTTC CAAERIVIGETQYF
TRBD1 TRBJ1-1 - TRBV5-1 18 TGCGCCAGCAGCTCCTACGGACAGGGGGCCTTGTTGAACACTGAAGCTTTCTTT CASSSYGQGALLNTEAFF
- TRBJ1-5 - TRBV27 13 TGTGCCAGCAGTCCAGGGAGCCCTCAGCCCCAGCATTTT CASSPGSPQPQHF
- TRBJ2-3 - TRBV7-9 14 TGTGCCAGCAGTCCCGAGGGGGGGCCCGATACGCAGTATTTT CASSPEGGPDTQYF
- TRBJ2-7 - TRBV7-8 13 TGTGCCAGCAGCTTAAGACAGTTCGGCGAGCAGTACTTC CASSLRQFGEQYF
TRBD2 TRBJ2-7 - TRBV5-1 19 TGCGCCAGCAGCGAGGGGGGGCTAGCGGGAGGGCTCCCCTCTCGCGAGCAGTACTTC CASSEGGLAGGLPSREQYF
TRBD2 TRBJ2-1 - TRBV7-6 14 TGTGCCAGCGGCGGGACTAGCGGCTTCAATGAGCAGTTCTTC CASGGTSGFNEQFF
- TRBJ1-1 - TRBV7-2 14 TGTGCCAGCAGCTTAGGGGCGGGGGCCACTGAAGCTTTCTTT CASSLGAGATEAFF
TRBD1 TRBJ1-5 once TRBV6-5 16 TGTGCCAGCAGTTGGACAGGGAGAGGTAGCAATCAGCCCCAGCATTTT CASSWTGRGSNQPQHF
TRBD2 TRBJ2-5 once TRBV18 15 TGTGCCAGCTCAATAGCGGGAGGGATCCAAGAGACCCAGTACTTC CASSIAGGIQETQYF
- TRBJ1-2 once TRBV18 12 TGTGCCAGCTCACCACTCGGGCGCGGCTACACCTTC CASSPLGRGYTF
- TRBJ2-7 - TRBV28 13 TGTGCCAGCAACGCCGGGAGCTCCTACGAGCAGTACTTC CASNAGSSYEQYF
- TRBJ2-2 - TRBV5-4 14 TGTGCCAGCAGCTCCGGGTCGTACACCGGGGAGCTGTTTTTT CASSSGSYTGELFF
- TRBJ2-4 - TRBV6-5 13 TGTGCCAGCAGTTATAATTCCCTCGGCATTCAGTACTTC CASSYNSLGIQYF
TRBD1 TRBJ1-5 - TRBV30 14 TGTGCCTGGAGTCCCGGGACAGGGCCATCGCCCCAGCATTTT CAWSPGTGPSPQHF
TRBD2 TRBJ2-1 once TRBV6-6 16 TGTGCCAGCAGTTACCAGACTAGCGGGAGGGACAATGAGCAGTTCTTC CASSYQTSGRDNEQFF
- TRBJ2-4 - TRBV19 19 TGTGCCAGTAGTATAGGGCCGTGGCGGACGCAACTAGCCAAAAACATTCAGTACTTC CASSIGPWRTQLAKNIQYF
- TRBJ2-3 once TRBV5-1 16 TGCGCCAGCAGCCATAACAGGGGGGGAAGCACAGATACGCAGTATTTT CASSHNRGGSTDTQYF
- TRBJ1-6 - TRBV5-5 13 TGTGCCAGCAGCCCTCTCTTGTTATTCCACCTCCACTTT CASSPLLLFHLHF
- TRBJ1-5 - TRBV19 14 TGTGCCAGTAGTATCGGTCTCAGCAATCAGCCCCAGCATTTT CASSIGLSNQPQHF
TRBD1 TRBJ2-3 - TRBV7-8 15 TGTGCCAGCAGAGGAGCCGGGACAGGGGGCAATACGCAGTATTTT CASRGAGTGGNTQYF
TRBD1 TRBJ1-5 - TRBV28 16 TGTGCCAGCAGTTTATGGCAGGGGGGTGGCAATCAGCCCCAGCATTTT CASSLWQGGGNQPQHF
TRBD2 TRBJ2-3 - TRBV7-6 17 TGTGCCAGCAGCTTAGAGCTAGCGGGAGTTTCCACAGATACGCAGTATTTT CASSLELAGVSTDTQYF
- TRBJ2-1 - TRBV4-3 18 TGCGCCAGCAGCCAAGAACACTGGGTGGGAGTCCCCTACAATGAGCAGTTCTTC CASSQEHWVGVPYNEQFF
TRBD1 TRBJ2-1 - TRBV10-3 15 TGTGCCATCAGGCAGGACAGGGGAAATGGGAATGAGCAGTTCTTC CAIRQDRGNGNEQFF
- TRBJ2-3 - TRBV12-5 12 TGTGCTAGTGGTTCTAGCACAGATACGCAGTATTTT CASGSSTDTQYF
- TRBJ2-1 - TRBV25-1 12 TGTGCCAGCAGTCAGAAGGGAAATGAGCAGTTCTTC CASSQKGNEQFF
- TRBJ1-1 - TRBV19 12 TGTGCCAGTAGAAATTTTGCCACTGAAGCTTTCTTT CASRNFATEAFF
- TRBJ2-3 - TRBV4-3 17 TGCGCCAGCAGCCAGGGTACATACGCATCCTCCACAGATACGCAGTATTTT CASSQGTYASSTDTQYF
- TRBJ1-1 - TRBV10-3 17 TGTGCCATCAGTGGGGGGGCTTCAGGTTCGCGGACCACTGAAGCTTTCTTT CAISGGASGSRTTEAFF
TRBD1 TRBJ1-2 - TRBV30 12 TGTGCCTGGGATACAGGGGCTGGCGGCTACACCTTC CAWDTGAGGYTF